This TCR beta chain was profiled in a study of shared clonotypes between healthy human individuals. Whole-study results and caveats: Sharing across a handful of donors was seen in roughly 5% of naive CD4 clonotypes.

For this clone: Its cognate antigen is unknown. Other DNA variants within this sample encode the same CDR3.

CD45RO negativity and positive selection for CCR7 defined naive CD8 cells, a population that excluded terminally differentiated effector memory CD45RA+ cells. This CDR3 comprises 14 residues. The ends were cut back, 1 base at V and 5 bases at J, with 11 bases in the middle. Germline V lookup: CDR1 MNHEY, CDR2 SMNVEV (reference sequence). The repertoire was sequenced with immunoSEQ multiplex PCR; TCRdb's copy has only in-frame clones and lacks some. The sample carries some 2,000,000 clones, roughly 95% recorded once. The TCR was taken from a young man in good health. The sequencing sample was made of naive CD8+ T cells sorted from blood. V is TRBV27 and J is TRBJ2-5; possible D gene TRBD2, 6 bases. The CDR3 is CASSLFGGLETQYF. DNA for the CDR3: TGTGCCAGCAGTTTATTCGGGGGTCTGGAGACCCAGTACTTC.